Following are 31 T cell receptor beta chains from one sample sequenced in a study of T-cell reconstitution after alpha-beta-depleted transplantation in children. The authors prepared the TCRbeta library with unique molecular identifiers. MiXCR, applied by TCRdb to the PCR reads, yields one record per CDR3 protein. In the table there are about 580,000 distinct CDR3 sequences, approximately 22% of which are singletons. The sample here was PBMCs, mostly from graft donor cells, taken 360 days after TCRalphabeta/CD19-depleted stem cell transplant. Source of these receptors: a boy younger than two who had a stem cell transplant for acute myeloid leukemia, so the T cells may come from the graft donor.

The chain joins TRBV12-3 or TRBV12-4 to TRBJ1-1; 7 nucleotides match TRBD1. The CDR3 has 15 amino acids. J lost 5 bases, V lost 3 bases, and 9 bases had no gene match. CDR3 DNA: TGTGCCAGCAGTTTCATCGACAGGGTAGGAACTGAAGCTTTCTTT. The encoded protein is CASSFIDRVGTEAFF.

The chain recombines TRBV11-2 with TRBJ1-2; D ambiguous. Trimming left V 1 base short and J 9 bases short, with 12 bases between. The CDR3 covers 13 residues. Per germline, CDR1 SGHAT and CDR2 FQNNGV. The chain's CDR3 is CASSLAGAPSYTF. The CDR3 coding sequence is TGTGCCAGCAGCTTAGCCGGAGCCCCCAGCTACACCTTC.

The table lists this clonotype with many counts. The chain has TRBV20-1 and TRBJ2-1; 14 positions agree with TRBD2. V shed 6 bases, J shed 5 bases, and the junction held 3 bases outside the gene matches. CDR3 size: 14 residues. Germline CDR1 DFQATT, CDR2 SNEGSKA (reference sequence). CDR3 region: CSAETSGGDNEQFF. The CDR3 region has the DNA TGCAGTGCAGAGACTAGCGGGGGGGACAATGAGCAGTTCTTC.

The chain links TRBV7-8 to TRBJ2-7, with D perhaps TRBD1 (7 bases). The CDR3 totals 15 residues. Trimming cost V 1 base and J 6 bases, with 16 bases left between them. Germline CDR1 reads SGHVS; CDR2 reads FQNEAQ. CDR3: CASSLDSGGGSEQYF. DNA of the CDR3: TGTGCCAGCAGCTTAGACTCAGGGGGAGGTTCCGAGCAGTACTTC. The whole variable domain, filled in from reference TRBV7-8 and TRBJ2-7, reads GAGVSQSPRYKVAKRGQDVALRCDPISGHVSLFWYQQALGQGPEFLTYFQNEAQLDKSGLPSDRFFAERPEGSVSTLKIQRTQQEDSAVYLCASSLDSGGGSEQYFGPGTRLTVT.

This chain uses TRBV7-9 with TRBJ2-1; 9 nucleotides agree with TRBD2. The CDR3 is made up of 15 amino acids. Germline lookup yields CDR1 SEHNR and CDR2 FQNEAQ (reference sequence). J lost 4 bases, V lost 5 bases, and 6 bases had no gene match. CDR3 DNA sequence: TGTGCCAGCAGCGTTGGGGCGGGGGGGTACAATGAGCAGTTCTTC. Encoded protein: CASSVGAGGYNEQFF.

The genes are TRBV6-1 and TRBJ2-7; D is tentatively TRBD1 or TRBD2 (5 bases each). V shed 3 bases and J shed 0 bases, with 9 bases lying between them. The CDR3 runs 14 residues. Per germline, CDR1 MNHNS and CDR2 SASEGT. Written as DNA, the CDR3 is TGTGCCAGCAGTGAGGGACCAAACTCCTACGAGCAGTACGTC. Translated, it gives CASSEGPNSYEQYV.

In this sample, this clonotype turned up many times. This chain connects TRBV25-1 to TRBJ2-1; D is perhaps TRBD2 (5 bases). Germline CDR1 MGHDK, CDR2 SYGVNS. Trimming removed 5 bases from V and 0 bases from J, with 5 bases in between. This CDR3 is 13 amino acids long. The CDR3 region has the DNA TGTGCCAGCAGTCGGGGCTCCTACAATGAGCAGTTCTTC. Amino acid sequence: CASSRGSYNEQFF.

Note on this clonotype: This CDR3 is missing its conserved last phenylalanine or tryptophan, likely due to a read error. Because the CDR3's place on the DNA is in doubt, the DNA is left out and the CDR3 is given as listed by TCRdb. The CDR3 is CASSVFGGAI. The rearrangement links TRBV9 to TRBJ1-2; the DNA was not compared with TRBD1, the D call given in the table. Germline V gene sequence: CDR1 SGDLS, CDR2 YYNGEE. The CDR3 is made up of 10 amino acids, end residues included.

The CDR3 DNA follows: TGCAGCGTAGCCTATATACAGCCCCAAGAGACCCAGTACTTC. This codes for CSVAYIQPQETQYF. The chain uses TRBV29-1 and TRBJ2-5; no definite D call. The CDR3 sequence is 14 residues long. Germline V CDR1 and CDR2: SQVTM, ANQGSEA. V dropped 6 bases and J dropped 1 base, with 15 bases sitting between them.

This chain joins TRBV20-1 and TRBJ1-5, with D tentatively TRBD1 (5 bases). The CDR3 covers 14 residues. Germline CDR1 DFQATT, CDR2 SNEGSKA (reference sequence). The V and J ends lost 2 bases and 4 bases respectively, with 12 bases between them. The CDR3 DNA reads TGCAGTGCTAGAAGGACAAGTACAAATCAGCCCCAGCATTTT. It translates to CSARRTSTNQPQHF.

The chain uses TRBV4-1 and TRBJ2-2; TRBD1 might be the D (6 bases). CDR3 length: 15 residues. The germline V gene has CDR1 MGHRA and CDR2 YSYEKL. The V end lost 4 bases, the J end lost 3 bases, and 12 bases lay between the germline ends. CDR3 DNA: TGCGCCAGCAGCCTGCAGGGGTTGGACACCGGGGAGCTGTTTTTT. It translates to CASSLQGLDTGELFF.

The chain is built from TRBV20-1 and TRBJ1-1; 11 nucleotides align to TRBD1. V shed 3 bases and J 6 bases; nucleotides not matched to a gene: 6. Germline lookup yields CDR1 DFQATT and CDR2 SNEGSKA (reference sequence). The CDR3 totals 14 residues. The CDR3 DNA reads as TGCAGTGCTAGGTGGGGACAGGGGGGAGCTGAAGCTTTCTTT. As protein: CSARWGQGGAEAFF.

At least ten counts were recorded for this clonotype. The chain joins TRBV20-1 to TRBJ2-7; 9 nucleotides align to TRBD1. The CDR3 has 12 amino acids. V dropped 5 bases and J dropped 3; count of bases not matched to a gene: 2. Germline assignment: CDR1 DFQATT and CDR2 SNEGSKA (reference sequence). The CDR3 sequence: CSAPTGGYEQYV. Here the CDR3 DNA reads TGCAGTGCTCCGACAGGGGGCTACGAGCAGTACGTC.

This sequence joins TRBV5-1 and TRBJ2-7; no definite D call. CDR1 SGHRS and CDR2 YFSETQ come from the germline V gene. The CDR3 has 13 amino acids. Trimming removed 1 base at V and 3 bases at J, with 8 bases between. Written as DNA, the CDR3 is TGCGCCAGCAGCTTGCAGGCGAGCTACGAGCAGTACTTC. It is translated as CASSLQASYEQYF.

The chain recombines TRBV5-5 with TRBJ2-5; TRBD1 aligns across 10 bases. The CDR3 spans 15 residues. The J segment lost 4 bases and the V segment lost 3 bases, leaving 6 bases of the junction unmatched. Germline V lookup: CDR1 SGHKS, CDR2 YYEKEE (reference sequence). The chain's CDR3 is CASSSPDRGAETQYF. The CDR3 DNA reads TGTGCCAGCAGCTCCCCGGACAGGGGGGCAGAGACCCAGTACTTC.

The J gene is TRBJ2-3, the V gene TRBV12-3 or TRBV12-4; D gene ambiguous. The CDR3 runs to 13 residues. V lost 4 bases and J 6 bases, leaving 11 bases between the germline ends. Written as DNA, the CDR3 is TGTGCCAGCAGTTGGTCCCGAATGGATACGCAGTATTTT. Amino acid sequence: CASSWSRMDTQYF.

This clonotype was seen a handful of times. Here the CDR3 DNA reads TGTGCCACCAGCAGAGGACAGGCGGCCTACGAGCAGTACTTC. Translation gives CATSRGQAAYEQYF. The chain employs TRBV15 and TRBJ2-7; D might be TRBD1 (6 bases). Germline lookup yields CDR1 LNHNV and CDR2 YYDKDF (reference sequence). CDR3 length equals 14 residues. V shed 1 base and J shed 2 bases, with 9 bases lying between them.

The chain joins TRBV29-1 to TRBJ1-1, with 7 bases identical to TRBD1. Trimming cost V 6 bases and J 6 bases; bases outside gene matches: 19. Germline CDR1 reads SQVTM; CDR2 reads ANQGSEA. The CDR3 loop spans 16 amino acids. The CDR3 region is CSVDGLGTGEGPEAFF. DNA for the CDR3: TGCAGCGTCGACGGACTCGGCACAGGGGAGGGTCCTGAAGCTTTCTTT.

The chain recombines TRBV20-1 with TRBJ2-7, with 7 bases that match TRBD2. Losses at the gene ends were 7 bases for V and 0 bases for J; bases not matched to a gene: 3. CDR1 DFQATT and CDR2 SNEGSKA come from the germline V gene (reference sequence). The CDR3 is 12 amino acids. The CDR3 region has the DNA TGCAGTGGGGGGGAGGGCTCCTACGAGCAGTACTTC. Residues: CSGGEGSYEQYF.

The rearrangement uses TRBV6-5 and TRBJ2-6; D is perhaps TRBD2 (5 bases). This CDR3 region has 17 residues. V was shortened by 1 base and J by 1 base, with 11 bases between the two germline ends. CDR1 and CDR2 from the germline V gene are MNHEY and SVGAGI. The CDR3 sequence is CASSYFGLSSGANVLTF. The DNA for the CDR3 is TGTGCCAGCAGTTACTTTGGACTGTCATCTGGGGCCAACGTCCTGACTTTC.

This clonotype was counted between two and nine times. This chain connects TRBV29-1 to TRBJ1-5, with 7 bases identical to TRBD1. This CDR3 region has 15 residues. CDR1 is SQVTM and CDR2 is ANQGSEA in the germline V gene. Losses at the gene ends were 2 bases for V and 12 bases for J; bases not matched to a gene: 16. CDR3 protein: CSVELAGTVGADQHF. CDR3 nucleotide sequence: TGCAGCGTTGAACTAGCCGGGACAGTGGGTGCGGACCAGCATTTT.

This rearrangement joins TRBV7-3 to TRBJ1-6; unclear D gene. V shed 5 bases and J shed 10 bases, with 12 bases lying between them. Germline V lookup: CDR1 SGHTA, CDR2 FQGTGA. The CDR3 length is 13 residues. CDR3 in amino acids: CASSQGLPSPLHF. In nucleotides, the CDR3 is TGTGCCAGCAGCCAAGGTTTACCCTCACCCCTCCACTTT. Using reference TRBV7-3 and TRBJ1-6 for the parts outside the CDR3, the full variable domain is GAGVSQTPSNKVTEKGKYVELRCDPISGHTALYWYRQSLGQGPEFLIYFQGTGAADDSGLPNDRFFAVRPEGSVSTLKIQRTERGDSAVYLCASSQGLPSPLHFGNGTRLTVT.

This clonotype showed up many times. As DNA, the CDR3 is TGTGCCAGCAGTTACCGCCCCGACAGGGAGGCGGACACTGAAGCTTTCTTT. Amino acid sequence: CASSYRPDREADTEAFF. The J gene is TRBJ1-1, the V gene TRBV6-5; the match to TRBD1 covers 7 bases. The germline gives CDR1 MNHEY, CDR2 SVGAGI. The ends lost 2 bases at V and 3 bases at J; junction bases unmatched: 12. The CDR3 has 17 amino acids.

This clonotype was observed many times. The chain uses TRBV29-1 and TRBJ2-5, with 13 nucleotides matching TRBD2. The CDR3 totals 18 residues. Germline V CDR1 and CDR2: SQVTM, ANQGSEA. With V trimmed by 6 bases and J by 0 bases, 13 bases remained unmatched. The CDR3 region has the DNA TGCAGCGTCGTCGGGACTAGCGGGGTGAGGAGTAACCAAGAGACCCAGTACTTC. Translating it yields CSVVGTSGVRSNQETQYF.

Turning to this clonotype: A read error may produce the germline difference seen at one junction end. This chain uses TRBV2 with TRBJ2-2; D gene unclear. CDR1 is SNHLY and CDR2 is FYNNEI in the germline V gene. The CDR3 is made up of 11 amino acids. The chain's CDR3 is CTSSNTGELFF. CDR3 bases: TGTACCAGCAGCAACACCGGGGAGCTGTTTTTT.

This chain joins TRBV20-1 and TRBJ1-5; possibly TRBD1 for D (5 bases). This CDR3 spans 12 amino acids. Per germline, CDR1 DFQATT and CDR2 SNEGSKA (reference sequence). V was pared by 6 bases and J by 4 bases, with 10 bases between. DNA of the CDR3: TGCAGTGCGGGACGATGGAATCAGCCCCAGCATTTT. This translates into CSAGRWNQPQHF.

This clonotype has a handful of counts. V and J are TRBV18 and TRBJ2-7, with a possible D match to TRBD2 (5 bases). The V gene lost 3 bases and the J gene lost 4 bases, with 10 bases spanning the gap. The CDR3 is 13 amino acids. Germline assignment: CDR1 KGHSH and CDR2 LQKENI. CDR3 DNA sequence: TGTGCCAGCTCACCCGAGGGTTTATACGAGCAGTACGTC. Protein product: CASSPEGLYEQYV.

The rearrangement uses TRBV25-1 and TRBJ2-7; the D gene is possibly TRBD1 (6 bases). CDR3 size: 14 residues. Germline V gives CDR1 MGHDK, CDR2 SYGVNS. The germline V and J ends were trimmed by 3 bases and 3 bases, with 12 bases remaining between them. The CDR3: CASSELGADYEQYF. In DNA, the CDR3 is TGTGCCAGCAGTGAGTTGGGGGCAGACTACGAGCAGTACTTC.

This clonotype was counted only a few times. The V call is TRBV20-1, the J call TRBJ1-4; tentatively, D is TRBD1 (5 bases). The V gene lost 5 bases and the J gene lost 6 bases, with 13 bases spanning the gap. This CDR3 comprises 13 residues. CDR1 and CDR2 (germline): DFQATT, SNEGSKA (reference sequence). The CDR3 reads CSAAGSADEKLFF. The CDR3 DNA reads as TGCAGTGCTGCAGGGTCCGCCGATGAAAAACTGTTTTTT.

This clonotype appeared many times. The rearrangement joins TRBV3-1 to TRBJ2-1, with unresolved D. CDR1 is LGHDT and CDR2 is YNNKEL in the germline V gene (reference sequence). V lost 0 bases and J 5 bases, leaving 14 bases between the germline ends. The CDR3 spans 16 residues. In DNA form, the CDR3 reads TGTGCCAGCAGCCAAGAACGGTGGGGATTCGACAATGAGCAGTTCTTC. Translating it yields CASSQERWGFDNEQFF.

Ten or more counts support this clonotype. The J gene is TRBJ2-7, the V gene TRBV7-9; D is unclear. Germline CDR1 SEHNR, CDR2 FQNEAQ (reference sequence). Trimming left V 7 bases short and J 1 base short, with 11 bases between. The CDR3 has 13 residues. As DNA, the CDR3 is TGTGCCAGCACGAAAATGTCGTCCTACGAGCAGTACTTC. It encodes CASTKMSSYEQYF.